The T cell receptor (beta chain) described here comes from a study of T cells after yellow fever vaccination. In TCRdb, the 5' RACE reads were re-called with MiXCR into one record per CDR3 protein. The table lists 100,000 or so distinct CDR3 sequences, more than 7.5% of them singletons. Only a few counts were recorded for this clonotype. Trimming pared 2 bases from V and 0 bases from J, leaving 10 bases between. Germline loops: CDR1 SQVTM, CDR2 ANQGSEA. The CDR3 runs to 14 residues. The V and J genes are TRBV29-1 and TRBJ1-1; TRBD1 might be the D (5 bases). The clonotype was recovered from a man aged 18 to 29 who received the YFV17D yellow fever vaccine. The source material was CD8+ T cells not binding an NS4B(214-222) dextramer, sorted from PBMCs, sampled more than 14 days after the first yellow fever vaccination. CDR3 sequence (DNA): TGCAGCGTTGAATCAGGGATAATGAACACTGAAGCTTTCTTT. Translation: CSVESGIMNTEAFF.